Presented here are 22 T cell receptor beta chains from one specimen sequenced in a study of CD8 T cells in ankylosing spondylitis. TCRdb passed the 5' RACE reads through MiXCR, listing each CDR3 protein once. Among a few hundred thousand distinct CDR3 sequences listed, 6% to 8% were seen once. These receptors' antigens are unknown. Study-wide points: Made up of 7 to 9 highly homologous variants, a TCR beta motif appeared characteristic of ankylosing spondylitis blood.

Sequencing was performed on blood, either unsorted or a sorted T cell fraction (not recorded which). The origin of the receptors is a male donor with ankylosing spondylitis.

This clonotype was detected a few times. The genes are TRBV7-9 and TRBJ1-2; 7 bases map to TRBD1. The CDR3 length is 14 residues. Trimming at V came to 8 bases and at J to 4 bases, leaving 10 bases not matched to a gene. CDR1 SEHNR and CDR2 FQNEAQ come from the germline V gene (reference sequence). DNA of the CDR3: TGTGCCAGCTCCGACCGGGACAGCTTCTATGGCTACACCTTC. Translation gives CASSDRDSFYGYTF.

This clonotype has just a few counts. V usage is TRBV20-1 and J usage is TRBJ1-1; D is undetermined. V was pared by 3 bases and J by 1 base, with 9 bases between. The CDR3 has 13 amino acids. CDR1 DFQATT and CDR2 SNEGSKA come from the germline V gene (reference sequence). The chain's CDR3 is CSASEGWNTEAFF. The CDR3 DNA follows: TGCAGTGCTAGTGAGGGTTGGAACACTGAAGCTTTCTTT.

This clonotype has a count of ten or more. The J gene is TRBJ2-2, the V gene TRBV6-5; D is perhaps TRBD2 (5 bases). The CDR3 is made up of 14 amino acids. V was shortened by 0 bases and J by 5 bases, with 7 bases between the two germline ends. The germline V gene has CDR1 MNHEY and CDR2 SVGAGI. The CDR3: CASSYSRGTGELFF. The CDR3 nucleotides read TGTGCCAGCAGTTACTCTCGGGGTACCGGGGAGCTGTTTTTT.

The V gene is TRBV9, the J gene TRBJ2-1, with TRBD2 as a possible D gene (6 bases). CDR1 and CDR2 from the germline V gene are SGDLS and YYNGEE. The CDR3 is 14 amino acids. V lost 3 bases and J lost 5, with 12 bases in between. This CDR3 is CASSGNRENNEQFF. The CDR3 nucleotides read TGTGCCAGCAGCGGAAACCGGGAGAACAATGAGCAGTTCTTC.

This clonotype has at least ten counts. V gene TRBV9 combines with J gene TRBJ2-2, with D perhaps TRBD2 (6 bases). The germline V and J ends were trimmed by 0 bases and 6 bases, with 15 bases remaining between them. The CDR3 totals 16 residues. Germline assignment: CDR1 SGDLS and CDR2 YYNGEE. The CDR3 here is CASSVVADGLPGELFF. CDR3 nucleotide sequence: TGTGCCAGCAGCGTAGTAGCGGACGGCCTCCCCGGGGAGCTGTTTTTT.

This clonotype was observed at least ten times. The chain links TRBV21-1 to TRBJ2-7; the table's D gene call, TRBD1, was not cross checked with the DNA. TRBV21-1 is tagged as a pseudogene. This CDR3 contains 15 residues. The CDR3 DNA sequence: TGTGCCAGCAGCACACAGGGGCTGATTTCCTACGAGCAGTACTTC. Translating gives CASSTQGLISYEQYF.

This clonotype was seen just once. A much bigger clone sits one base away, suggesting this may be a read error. CDR3 DNA sequence: TGCGTCAGCAGCCAAGGACAGGGGTATTTTTCACCCCTCCACTTT. It encodes CVSSQGQGYFSPLHF. V is TRBV4-3 and J is TRBJ1-6; TRBD1 agrees at 9 bases. CDR1 is LGHNA and CDR2 is YSLEER in the germline V gene. The CDR3 runs to 15 residues.

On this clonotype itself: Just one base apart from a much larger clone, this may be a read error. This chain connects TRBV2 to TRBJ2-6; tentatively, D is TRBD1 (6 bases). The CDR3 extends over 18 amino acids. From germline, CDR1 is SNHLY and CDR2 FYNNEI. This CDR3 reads CARSLPTGEISGANVLTF. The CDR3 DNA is TGTGCCCGCAGTCTACCGACAGGCGAAATATCTGGGGCCAACGTCCTGACTTTC.

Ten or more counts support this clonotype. Here the CDR3 DNA reads TGTGCCAGCAGCCCTGACCCCTTCCTCCCCTACGAGCAGTACTTC. Translating gives CASSPDPFLPYEQYF. The chain uses TRBV7-2 and TRBJ2-7; D is unclear. Trimming left V 5 bases short and J 2 bases short, with 16 bases between. The CDR3 is 15 residues long. Germline lookup yields CDR1 SGHTA and CDR2 FQGNSA.

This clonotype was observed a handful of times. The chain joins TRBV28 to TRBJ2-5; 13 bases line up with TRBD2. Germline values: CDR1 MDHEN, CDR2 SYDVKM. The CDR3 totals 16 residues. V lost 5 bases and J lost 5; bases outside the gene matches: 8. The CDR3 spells CASSPGLAGSGETQYF. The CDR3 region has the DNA TGTGCCAGCAGTCCGGGACTAGCGGGATCGGGTGAGACCCAGTACTTC.

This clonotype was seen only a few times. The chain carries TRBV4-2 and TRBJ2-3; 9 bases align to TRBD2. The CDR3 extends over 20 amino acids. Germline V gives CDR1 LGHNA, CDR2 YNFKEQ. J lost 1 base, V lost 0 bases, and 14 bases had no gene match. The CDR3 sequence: CASSQDNPWVRGGGTDTQYF. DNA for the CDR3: TGTGCCAGCAGCCAAGATAACCCCTGGGTGCGGGGGGGGGGCACAGATACGCAGTATTTT.

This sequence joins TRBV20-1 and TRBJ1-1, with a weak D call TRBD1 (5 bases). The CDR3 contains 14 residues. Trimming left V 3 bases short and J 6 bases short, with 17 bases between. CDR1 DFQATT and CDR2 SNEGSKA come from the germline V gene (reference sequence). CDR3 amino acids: CSASVSRVIPEAFF. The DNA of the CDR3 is TGCAGTGCTAGTGTCTCCAGGGTGATTCCTGAAGCTTTCTTT.

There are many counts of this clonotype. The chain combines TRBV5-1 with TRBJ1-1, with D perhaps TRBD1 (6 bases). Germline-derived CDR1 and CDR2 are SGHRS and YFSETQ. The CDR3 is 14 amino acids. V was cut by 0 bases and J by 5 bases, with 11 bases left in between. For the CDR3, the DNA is TGCGCCAGCAGCTTGGGGGGGGCCGGGACTGAAGCTTTCTTT. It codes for CASSLGGAGTEAFF.

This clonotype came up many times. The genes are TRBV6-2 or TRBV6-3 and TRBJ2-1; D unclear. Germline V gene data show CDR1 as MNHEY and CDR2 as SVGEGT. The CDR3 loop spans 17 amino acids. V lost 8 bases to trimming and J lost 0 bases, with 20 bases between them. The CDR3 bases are TGTGCCAGCTTTTCACTCGTCCAACCAAGCTCCTACAATGAGCAGTTCTTC. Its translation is CASFSLVQPSSYNEQFF.

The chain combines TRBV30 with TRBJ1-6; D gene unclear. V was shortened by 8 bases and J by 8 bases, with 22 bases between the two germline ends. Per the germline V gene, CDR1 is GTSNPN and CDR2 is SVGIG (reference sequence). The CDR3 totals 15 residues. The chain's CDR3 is CASTSGPTPYSPLHF. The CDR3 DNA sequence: TGTGCCAGTACTTCCGGGCCGACTCCATATTCACCCCTCCACTTT.

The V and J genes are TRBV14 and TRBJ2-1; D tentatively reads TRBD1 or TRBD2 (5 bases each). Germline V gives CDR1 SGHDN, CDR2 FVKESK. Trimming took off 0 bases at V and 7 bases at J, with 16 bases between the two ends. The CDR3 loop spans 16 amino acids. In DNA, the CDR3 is TGTGCCAGCAGCCAAGACGACGGGACGAAAAGAAATGAGCAGTTCTTC. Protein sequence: CASSQDDGTKRNEQFF.

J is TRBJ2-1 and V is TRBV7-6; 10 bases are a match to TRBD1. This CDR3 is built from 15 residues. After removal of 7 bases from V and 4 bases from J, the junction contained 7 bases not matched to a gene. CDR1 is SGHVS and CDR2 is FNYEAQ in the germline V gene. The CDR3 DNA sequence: TGTGCCAGCACCGCGGACAGGGGGGGGTACAATGAGCAGTTCTTC. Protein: CASTADRGGYNEQFF. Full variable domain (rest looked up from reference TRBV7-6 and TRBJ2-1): GAGVSQSPRYKVTKRGQDVALRCDPISGHVSLYWYRQALGQGPEFLTYFNYEAQQDKSGLPNDRFSAERPEGSISTLTIQRTEQRDSAMYRCASTADRGGYNEQFFGPGTRLTVL.

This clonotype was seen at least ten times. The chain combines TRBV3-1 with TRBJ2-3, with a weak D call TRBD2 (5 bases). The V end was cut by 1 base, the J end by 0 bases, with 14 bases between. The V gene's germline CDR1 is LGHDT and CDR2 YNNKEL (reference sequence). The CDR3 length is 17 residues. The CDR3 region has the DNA TGTGCCAGCAGCCAAGGAATGGTAGCGACTAGCACAGATACGCAGTATTTT. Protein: CASSQGMVATSTDTQYF.

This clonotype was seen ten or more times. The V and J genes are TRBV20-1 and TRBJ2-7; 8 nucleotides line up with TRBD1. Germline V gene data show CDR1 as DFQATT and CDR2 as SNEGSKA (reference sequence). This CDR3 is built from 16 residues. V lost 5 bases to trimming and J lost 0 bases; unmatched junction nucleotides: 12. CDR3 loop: CSAQQTGAIFSYEQYF. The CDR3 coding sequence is TGCAGTGCTCAACAGACAGGGGCCATCTTCTCCTACGAGCAGTACTTC.

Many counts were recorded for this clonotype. CDR3 protein: CASSSPWTSGRSEQYF. As DNA, the CDR3 is TGTGCCAGCAGTTCCCCTTGGACTAGCGGGAGGTCCGAGCAGTACTTC. V and J are TRBV6-5 and TRBJ2-7; 14 nucleotides align to TRBD2. The CDR3 has 16 amino acids. Germline CDR1 MNHEY, CDR2 SVGAGI. Losses at the gene ends were 4 bases for V and 6 bases for J; bases not matched to a gene: 8.

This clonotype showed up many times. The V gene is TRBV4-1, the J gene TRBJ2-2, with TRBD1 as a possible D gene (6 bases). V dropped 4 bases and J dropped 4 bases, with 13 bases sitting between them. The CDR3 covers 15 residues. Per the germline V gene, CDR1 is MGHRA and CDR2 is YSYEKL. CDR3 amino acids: CASSLRTETTGELFF. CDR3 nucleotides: TGCGCCAGCAGCCTCCGGACAGAAACCACCGGGGAGCTGTTTTTT.

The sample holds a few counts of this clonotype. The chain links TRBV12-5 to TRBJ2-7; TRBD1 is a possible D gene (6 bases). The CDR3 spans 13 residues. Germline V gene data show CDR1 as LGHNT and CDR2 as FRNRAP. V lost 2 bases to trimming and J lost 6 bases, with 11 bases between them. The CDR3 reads CASGLNRVGEQYF. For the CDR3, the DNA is TGTGCTAGTGGTTTGAACAGGGTGGGCGAGCAGTACTTC.